The rows below give T cell receptor beta chains drawn from one sample of a study of T cells in Graves' hyperthyroidism and ophthalmopathy. Using its own MiXCR run on the multiplex PCR reads, TCRdb lists one record per CDR3 protein. The repertoire includes around 580,000 distinct CDR3 sequences, about 43% of them detected once, and approximately 8.4% sits in the top ten. The material sequenced was peripheral blood or thyroid tissue (not recorded which). These receptors came from a woman between 18 and 29 years old with Graves' hyperthyroidism. Both conserved end residues are part of each CDR3. A D gene is named only where the DNA matches it firmly. For some rows the clone size is stated as once, few or many, or as a class when expanded; others skip it.

TRBV4-2	TRBJ2-5	.	TRBD1	CASSQDGTGGGETQYF	TGTGCCAGCAGCCAAGATGGGACAGGGGGCGGTGAGACCCAGTACTTC
TRBV5-5	TRBJ1-5	many	TRBD1	CASSLGQGINQPQHF	TGTGCCAGCAGCTTGGGACAGGGCATCAACCAGCCCCAGCATTTT
TRBV27	TRBJ1-1	many	.	CASRDHNTEAFF	TGTGCCAGCCGGGACCATAACACTGAAGCTTTCTTT
TRBV7-2	TRBJ2-5	many	.	CASSPGRASETQYF	TGTGCCAGCAGCCCCGGACGGGCGAGCGAGACCCAGTACTTC
TRBV10-3	TRBJ1-3	many	.	CAISDFGGSSGNTIYF	TGTGCCATCAGTGATTTTGGGGGGAGCTCTGGAAACACCATATATTTT
TRBV6-2/TRBV6-3	TRBJ2-6	many	.	CASRQGSSGANVLTF	TGTGCCAGCAGACAGGGTTCCTCTGGGGCCAACGTCCTGACTTTC
TRBV15	TRBJ2-7	.	.	CATSRVAASYEQYF	TGTGCCACCAGCAGAGTTGCAGCCTCCTACGAGCAGTACTTC
TRBV20-1	TRBJ2-7	.	TRBD2	CSAREGGSFYEQYF	TGCAGTGCTAGAGAGGGCGGGAGTTTTTACGAGCAGTACTTC
TRBV25-1	TRBJ2-5	.	.	CASSAGGWQETQYF	TGTGCCAGCAGTGCTGGGGGTTGGCAAGAGACCCAGTACTTC
TRBV6-1	TRBJ1-2	many	TRBD1	CASSESDREDYGYTF	TGTGCCAGCAGTGAATCGGACAGGGAGGACTATGGCTACACCTTC
TRBV9	TRBJ2-6	.	.	CASSGGGSGANVLTF	TGTGCCAGCAGCGGTGGGGGGTCTGGGGCCAACGTCCTGACTTTC
TRBV7-3	TRBJ2-2	many	.	CASSLTGTGELFF	TGTGCCAGCAGCTTAACAGGCACCGGGGAGCTGTTTTTT
TRBV2	TRBJ1-5	many	.	CASRGIGPQPQHF	TGTGCCAGCAGGGGTATAGGGCCTCAGCCCCAGCATTTT
TRBV9	TRBJ2-7	many	.	CASSAGLAGSYEQYF	TGTGCCAGCAGCGCGGGACTGGCAGGCTCCTACGAGCAGTACTTC
TRBV7-9	TRBJ1-2	.	.	CASSSSGDSETEGYTF	TGTGCCAGCAGCTCCTCGGGTGACTCTGAAACCGAGGGCTACACCTTC
TRBV6-5	TRBJ1-6	many	.	CASSYSSYAGYNSPLHF	TGTGCCAGCAGTTACTCATCGTACGCGGGTTATAATTCACCCCTCCACTTT
TRBV7-8	TRBJ2-3	few	.	CASRTGSGTDTQYF	TGTGCCAGCAGAACCGGGTCTGGTACAGATACGCAGTATTTT
TRBV7-9	TRBJ2-7	.	.	CASIKDGAGASYEQYF	TGTGCCAGCATCAAGGACGGGGCAGGGGCATCCTACGAGCAGTACTTC
TRBV5-1	TRBJ2-7	many	TRBD1	CASSLIRDSNYEQYF	TGCGCCAGCAGCCTAATCCGGGACAGTAACTACGAGCAGTACTTC
TRBV14	TRBJ1-4	many	.	CASSPRDFDEKLFF	TGTGCCAGCAGCCCGAGGGACTTCGATGAAAAACTGTTTTTT
TRBV5-1	TRBJ1-6	many	.	CASSLTVSYNSPLHF	TGCGCCAGCAGCCTTACAGTGTCCTATAATTCACCCCTCCACTTT
TRBV6-5	TRBJ1-1	.	.	CVSRHLGRGETKAFF	TGTGTCAGCCGCCACTTGGGTAGGGGGGAAACTAAAGCTTTCTTT
TRBV10-3	TRBJ1-2	.	.	CAISERVNYGYTF	TGTGCCATCAGTGAGAGGGTTAACTATGGCTACACCTTC
TRBV5-1	TRBJ2-5	.	.	CASQGGGRETQYF	TGCGCTAGCCAGGGCGGAGGCAGAGAGACCCAGTACTTC
TRBV29-1	TRBJ1-5	once	TRBD1	CSVHTGGYEHF	TGCAGCGTACACACAGGGGGCTACGAGCATTTT
TRBV5-1	TRBJ1-4	many	.	CASSLGGVGEKLFF	TGCGCCAGCAGCTTGGGGGGAGTTGGTGAAAAACTGTTTTTT
TRBV24-1	TRBJ2-7	.	TRBD1	CATSDTGGSYEQYF	TGTGCCACCAGTGATACAGGGGGAAGCTACGAGCAGTACTTC
TRBV5-8	TRBJ2-5	many	TRBD1	CASSRSTGEETQYF	TGTGCCAGCAGCCGCAGTACAGGGGAAGAGACCCAGTACTTC
TRBV18	TRBJ1-1	many	TRBD1	CASSPGTGGGKAEAFF	TGTGCCAGCTCACCAGGGACAGGGGGCGGGAAAGCTGAAGCTTTCTTT
TRBV24-1	TRBJ2-5	.	TRBD1	CATSDRGLGQPQYF	TGTGCCACCAGTGACAGGGGGCTTGGTCAGCCCCAGTACTTC
TRBV11-3	TRBJ2-7	many	TRBD1	CASSSHRGRYEQYF	TGTGCCAGCAGTTCTCACAGGGGACGTTACGAGCAGTACTTC
TRBV6-2/TRBV6-3	TRBJ2-7	.	TRBD2	CASRQVGGYYEQYF	TGTGCCAGCAGACAGGTCGGGGGGTACTACGAGCAGTACTTC
TRBV4-1	TRBJ1-5	.	TRBD1	CASSLRTGEFNQPQHF	TGCGCCAGCAGCCTTCGGACAGGGGAATTTAATCAGCCCCAGCATTTT
TRBV20-1	TRBJ1-2	.	.	CSVRPSPDGFTNHGYTF	TGCAGTGTCCGACCCTCTCCTGACGGGTTTACTAACCACGGCTACACCTTC
TRBV19	TRBJ2-7	many	.	CASSIAYLGATYEQYF	TGTGCCAGTAGTATAGCCTACTTAGGGGCAACCTACGAGCAGTACTTC
TRBV20-1	TRBJ1-2	many	TRBD1	CSARGETGGAGRDYGYTF	TGCAGTGCTAGAGGAGAGACAGGGGGCGCAGGCAGGGACTATGGCTACACCTTC
TRBV15	TRBJ2-7	.	TRBD1	CATSRGDRGSYEQYF	TGTGCCACCAGCAGAGGGGACAGGGGCTCCTACGAGCAGTACTTC
TRBV7-2	TRBJ2-7	many	.	CASSLRRDVRGYEQYF	TGTGCCAGCAGCTTAAGGCGGGACGTACGGGGCTACGAGCAGTACTTC
TRBV6-1	TRBJ1-1	.	.	CASSEAVGDGAFF	TGTGCCAGCAGTGAAGCAGTGGGTGACGGAGCTTTCTTT
TRBV7-2	TRBJ1-5	.	TRBD1	CASTKGDRTGNQPQHF	TGTGCCAGCACCAAAGGGGACAGGACAGGCAATCAGCCCCAGCATTTT
TRBV25-1	TRBJ2-2	many	.	CASSASPGELFF	TGTGCCAGCTCGGCGAGCCCTGGGGAGCTGTTTTTT